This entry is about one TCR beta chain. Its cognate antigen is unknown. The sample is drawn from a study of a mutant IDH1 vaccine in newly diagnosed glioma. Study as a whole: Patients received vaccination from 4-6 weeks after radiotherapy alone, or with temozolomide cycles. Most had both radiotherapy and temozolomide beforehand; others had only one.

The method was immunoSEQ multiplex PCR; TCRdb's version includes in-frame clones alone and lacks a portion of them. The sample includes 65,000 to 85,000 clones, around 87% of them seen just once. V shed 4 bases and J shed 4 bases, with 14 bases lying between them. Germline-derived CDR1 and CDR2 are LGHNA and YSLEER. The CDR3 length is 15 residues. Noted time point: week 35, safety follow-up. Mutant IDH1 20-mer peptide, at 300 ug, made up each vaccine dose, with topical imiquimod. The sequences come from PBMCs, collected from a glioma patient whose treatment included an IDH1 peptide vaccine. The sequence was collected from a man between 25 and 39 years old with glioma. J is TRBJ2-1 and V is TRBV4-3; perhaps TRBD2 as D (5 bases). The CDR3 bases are TGCGCCAGCAGCCGGGGAGTGCCTGGGTACAATGAGCAGTTCTTC. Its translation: CASSRGVPGYNEQFF.